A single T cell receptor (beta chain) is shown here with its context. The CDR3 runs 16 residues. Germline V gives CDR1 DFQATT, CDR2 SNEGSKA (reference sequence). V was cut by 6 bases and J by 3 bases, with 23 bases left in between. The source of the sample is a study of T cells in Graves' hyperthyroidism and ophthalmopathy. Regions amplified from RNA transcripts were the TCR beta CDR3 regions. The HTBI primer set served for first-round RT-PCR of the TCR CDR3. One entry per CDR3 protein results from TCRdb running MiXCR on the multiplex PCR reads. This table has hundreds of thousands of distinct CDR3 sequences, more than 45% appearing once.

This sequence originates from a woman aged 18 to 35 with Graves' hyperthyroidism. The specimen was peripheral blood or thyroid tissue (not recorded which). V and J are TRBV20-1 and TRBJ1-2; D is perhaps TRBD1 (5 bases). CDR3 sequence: CSAANPGTQNYYGYTF. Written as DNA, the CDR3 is TGCAGTGCCGCGAACCCCGGGACCCAGAATTACTATGGCTACACCTTC.